This T cell receptor (beta chain) was sequenced for a study of PD-1 blockade in classical Hodgkin lymphoma. Per the germline V gene, CDR1 is KGHSH and CDR2 is LQKENI. The CDR3 loop spans 16 amino acids. Trimming removed 6 bases from V and 0 bases from J; junction bases left unmatched: 7. The assay was immunoSEQ multiplex PCR, and TCRdb's table has in-frame clones only and misses some. The repertoire holds roughly 18,000 clones, with around 80% as singletons. Time point of the sample: cycle 4 day 1 (C4D1), after more than five weeks of nivolumab. Relapses following autologous stem cell transplantation were seen in all patients, with brentuximab vedotin exposure varying.

This sequence originates from a human donor with classical Hodgkin lymphoma. Sequencing used peripheral blood mononuclear cells (PBMCs), obtained before the fourth cycle of nivolumab. The J gene is TRBJ2-2, the V gene TRBV18; 7 positions agree with TRBD1. CDR3: CASSLGGTANTGELFF. In DNA form, the CDR3 reads TGTGCCAGCTCGCTAGGTGGGACAGCGAACACCGGGGAGCTGTTTTTT.